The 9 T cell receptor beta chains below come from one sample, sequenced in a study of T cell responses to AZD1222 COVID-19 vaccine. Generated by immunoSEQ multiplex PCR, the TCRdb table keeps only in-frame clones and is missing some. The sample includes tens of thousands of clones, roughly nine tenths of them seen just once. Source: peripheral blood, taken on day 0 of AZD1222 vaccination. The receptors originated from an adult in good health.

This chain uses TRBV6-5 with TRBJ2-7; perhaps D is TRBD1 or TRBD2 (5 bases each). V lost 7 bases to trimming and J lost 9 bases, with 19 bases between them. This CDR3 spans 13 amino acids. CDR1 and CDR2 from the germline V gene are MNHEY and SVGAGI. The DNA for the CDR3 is TGTGCCAGCACCTCGGGTGGGGATGGGGGGCAGTACTTC. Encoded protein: CASTSGGDGGQYF.

CDR3 sequence: CASSPGQSYEQYF. The CDR3 nucleotides are TGTGCCAGCAGCCCGGGACAGTCCTACGAGCAGTACTTC. The gene calls are TRBV3-1 (or the pseudogene TRBV3-2) and TRBJ2-7; 7 nucleotides match TRBD1. The CDR3 runs to 13 residues. Germline trimming cut 4 bases from V and 1 base from J; bases unmatched to any gene: 1. The germline V gene has CDR1 LGHDT and CDR2 YNNKEL (reference sequence).

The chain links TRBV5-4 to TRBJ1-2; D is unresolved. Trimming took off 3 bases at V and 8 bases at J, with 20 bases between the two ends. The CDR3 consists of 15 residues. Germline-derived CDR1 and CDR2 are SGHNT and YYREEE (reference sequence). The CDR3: CASSSGSGPAEGYTF. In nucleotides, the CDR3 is TGTGCCAGCAGCTCGGGTAGTGGGCCAGCTGAGGGCTACACCTTC.

The CDR3 region has the DNA TGTGCCACCGCGGAGGGGGAGGGCTATGGCTACACCTTC. Translating gives CATAEGEGYGYTF. The chain couples TRBV13 to TRBJ1-2; D possibly corresponds to TRBD1 (6 bases). V lost 10 bases, J lost 4 bases, and 16 bases lay in between. This CDR3 region has 13 residues. The germline V gene encodes CDR1 PRHDT and CDR2 FYEKMQ (reference sequence).

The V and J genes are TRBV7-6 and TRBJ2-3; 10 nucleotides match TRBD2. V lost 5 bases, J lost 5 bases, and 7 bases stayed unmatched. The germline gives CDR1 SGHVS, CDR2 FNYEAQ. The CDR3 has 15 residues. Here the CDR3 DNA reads TGTGCCAGCAGCCGGCTAGCGGGAGTCGGAGATACGCAGTATTTT. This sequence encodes CASSRLAGVGDTQYF.

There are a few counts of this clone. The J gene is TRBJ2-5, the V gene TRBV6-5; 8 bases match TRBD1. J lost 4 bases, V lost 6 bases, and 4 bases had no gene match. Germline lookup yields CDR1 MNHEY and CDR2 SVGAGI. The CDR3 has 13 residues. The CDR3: CASRAGGRETQYF. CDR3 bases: TGTGCCAGCAGGGCAGGGGGCAGAGAGACCCAGTACTTC.

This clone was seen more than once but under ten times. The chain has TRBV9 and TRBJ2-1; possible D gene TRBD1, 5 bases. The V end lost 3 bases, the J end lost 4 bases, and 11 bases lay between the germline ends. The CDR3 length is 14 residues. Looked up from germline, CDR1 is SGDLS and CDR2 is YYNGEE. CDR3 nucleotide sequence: TGTGCCAGCAGCGCCGACAGTGCTTACAATGAGCAGTTCTTC. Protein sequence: CASSADSAYNEQFF.

The CDR3 here is CASSQIPGTSINEQFF. The DNA of the CDR3 is TGCGCCAGCAGCCAAATCCCCGGGACTAGCATCAATGAGCAGTTCTTC. The chain couples TRBV4-1 to TRBJ2-1, with 9 bases lining up with TRBD2. With V trimmed by 2 bases and J by 6 bases, 8 bases remained unmatched. The germline CDR1 and CDR2 sequences are MGHRA and YSYEKL. The CDR3 covers 16 residues.

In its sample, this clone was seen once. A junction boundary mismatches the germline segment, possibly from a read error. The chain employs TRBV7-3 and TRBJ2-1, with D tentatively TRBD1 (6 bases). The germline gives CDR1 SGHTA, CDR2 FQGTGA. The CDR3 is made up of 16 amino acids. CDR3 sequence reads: CASSLTFRTDYNEQFF. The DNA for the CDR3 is TGTGCCAGCAGCCTAACCTTCCGGACAGACTACAATGAGCAGTTCTTC.